The next 12 T cell receptor beta chains were all read from a single sample in a study of brain metastases from non-small cell lung cancer. This table comes from immunoSEQ multiplex PCR, and its TCRdb copy is limited to in-frame clones, with some not included. Of 3,000 to 4,000 clones in the sample, over 70% are singletons; the top ten hold approximately 9.8%. Sample: tissue from a brain metastasis. The receptors originated from a donor at least 40 years old with non-small cell lung cancer.

The DNA for the CDR3 is TGTGCCAGCAGGGGACAGTTACGGGAGCAGTTCTTC. Amino acids: CASRGQLREQFF. The V and J genes are TRBV6-5 and TRBJ2-1, with 7 bases fitting TRBD1. The J segment lost 10 bases and the V segment lost 6 bases, leaving 6 bases of the junction unmatched. The CDR3 runs to 12 residues. The germline CDR1 and CDR2 sequences are MNHEY and SVGAGI.

V is TRBV9 and J is TRBJ2-3, with 10 bases matching TRBD2. V lost 3 bases, J lost 4 bases, and 14 bases stayed unmatched. The CDR3 length is 18 residues. Germline V gives CDR1 SGDLS, CDR2 YYNGEE. DNA of the CDR3: TGTGCCAGCAGCGGCGGAGGACTAGCGGCCAAATTATCAGATACGCAGTATTTT. It yields the protein CASSGGGLAAKLSDTQYF.

J is TRBJ2-1 and V is TRBV9; 7 bases agree with TRBD1. Germline CDR1 is SGDLS and CDR2 is YYNGEE. Trimming at V came to 5 bases and at J to 5 bases, leaving 10 bases not matched to a gene. The CDR3 sequence is 15 residues long. CDR3 nucleotide sequence: TGTGCCAGCAGTTACGGACAGGCCTTAAACAATGAGCAGTTCTTC. As protein: CASSYGQALNNEQFF.

The count of this clone is one. This chain joins TRBV25-1 and TRBJ2-1, with 8 bases identical to TRBD2. The length of the CDR3 is 15 residues. Germline trimming cut 3 bases from V and 7 bases from J; bases unmatched to any gene: 8. The germline V gene encodes CDR1 MGHDK and CDR2 SYGVNS. The CDR3 here is CASSDPGLAVNEQFF. In nucleotides, the CDR3 is TGTGCCAGCAGTGATCCCGGACTAGCCGTAAATGAGCAGTTCTTC.

The chain combines TRBV5-1 with TRBJ1-5; possibly TRBD1 for D (6 bases). Deletions cut 3 bases from V and 4 bases from J, with 8 bases between. The CDR3 spans 13 residues. Germline assignment: CDR1 SGHRS and CDR2 YFSETQ. CDR3 in DNA: TGCGCCAGCAGCTCGGACAGAAATCAGCCCCAGCATTTT. Translation: CASSSDRNQPQHF.

V and J are TRBV3-1 (or the pseudogene TRBV3-2) and TRBJ1-1, with D possibly TRBD1 on 5 matching bases. The V end lost 4 bases, the J end lost 0 bases, and 9 bases lay between the germline ends. The CDR3 contains 14 residues. CDR1 and CDR2 (germline): LGHDT, YNNKEL (reference sequence). CDR3 loop: CASSPGLLNTEAFF. CDR3 coding DNA: TGTGCCAGCAGCCCGGGACTCTTGAACACTGAAGCTTTCTTT.

The J gene is TRBJ1-6, the V gene TRBV27; possible D gene TRBD1, 5 bases. Germline V gene sequence: CDR1 MNHEY, CDR2 SMNVEV (reference sequence). Trimming removed 0 bases from V and 15 bases from J, with 12 bases in between. The CDR3 runs 13 residues. The DNA for the CDR3 is TGTGCCAGCAGTTTATCCTCCTGGGGGAACCTCCACTTT. Amino acids: CASSLSSWGNLHF.

The V call is TRBV28, the J call TRBJ1-4; a possible D gene is TRBD1 (6 bases). Germline V gives CDR1 MDHEN, CDR2 SYDVKM. The CDR3 contains 15 residues. The V end lost 7 bases, the J end lost 0 bases, and 12 bases lay between the germline ends. CDR3 sequence: CASNSRGATNEKLFF. The CDR3 DNA follows: TGTGCCAGCAATTCCAGGGGCGCAACTAATGAAAAACTGTTTTTT.

The chain has TRBV4-1 and TRBJ2-5; TRBD2 is a possible D gene (5 bases). The CDR3 spans 17 residues. Germline V CDR1 and CDR2: MGHRA, YSYEKL. V dropped 0 bases and J dropped 3 bases, with 17 bases sitting between them. The CDR3 bases are TGCGCCAGCAGCCAAGATTCCTTCGCGGCGGGCAAAGAGACCCAGTACTTC. Protein sequence: CASSQDSFAAGKETQYF.

J is TRBJ2-5 and V is TRBV15; no clear D gene. There are 14 residues in the CDR3. Trimming pared 0 bases from V and 2 bases from J, leaving 7 bases between. Germline CDR1 reads LNHNV; CDR2 reads YYDKDF (reference sequence). This CDR3 is CATSREDGQETQYF. CDR3 nucleotide sequence: TGTGCCACCAGCAGAGAGGACGGACAAGAGACCCAGTACTTC. The full variable domain, its missing parts supplied by reference TRBV15 and TRBJ2-5, is DAMVIQNPRYQVTQFGKPVTLSCSQTLNHNVMYWYQQKSSQAPKLLFHYYDKDFNNEADTPDNFQSRRPNTSFCFLDIRSPGLGDTAMYLCATSREDGQETQYFGPGTRLLVL.

The rearrangement links TRBV7-9 to TRBJ2-7; D might be TRBD1 (5 bases). V was clipped by 11 bases and J by 6 bases, with 20 bases between them. The CDR3 consists of 13 residues. CDR1 is SEHNR, CDR2 FQNEAQ, per germline (reference sequence). The CDR3 DNA sequence: TGTGCCTCAGCTTATCAGGGTTTGGGCGAGCAGTACTTC. Translated, it gives CASAYQGLGEQYF.

Worth noting for this clone: Mismatch with germline at one junction end may stem from a read error. The chain is built from TRBV27 and TRBJ2-1, with D perhaps TRBD1 (5 bases). Germline V lookup: CDR1 MNHEY, CDR2 SMNVEV (reference sequence). The CDR3 covers 13 residues. This CDR3 reads CASSFPGFNKQFF. The DNA of the CDR3 is TGTGCCAGCAGTTTTCCAGGGTTCAATAAGCAGTTCTTC.